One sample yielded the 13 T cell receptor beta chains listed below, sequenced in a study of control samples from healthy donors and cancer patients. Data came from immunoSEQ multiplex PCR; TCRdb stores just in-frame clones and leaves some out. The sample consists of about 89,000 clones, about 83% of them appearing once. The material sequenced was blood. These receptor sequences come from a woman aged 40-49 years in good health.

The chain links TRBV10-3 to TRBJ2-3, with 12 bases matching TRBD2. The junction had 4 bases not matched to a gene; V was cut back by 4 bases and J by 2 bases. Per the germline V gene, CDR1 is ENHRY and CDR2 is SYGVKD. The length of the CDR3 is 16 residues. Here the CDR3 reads CAISARTSGDTDTQYF. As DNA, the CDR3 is TGTGCCATCAGTGCCCGGACTAGCGGGGACACAGATACGCAGTATTTT.

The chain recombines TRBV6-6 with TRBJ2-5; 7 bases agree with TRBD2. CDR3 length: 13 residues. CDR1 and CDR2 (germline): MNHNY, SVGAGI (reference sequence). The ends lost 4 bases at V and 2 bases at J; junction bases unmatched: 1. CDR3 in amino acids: CASSWTRQETQYF. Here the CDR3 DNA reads TGTGCCAGCAGTTGGACTAGACAAGAGACCCAGTACTTC.

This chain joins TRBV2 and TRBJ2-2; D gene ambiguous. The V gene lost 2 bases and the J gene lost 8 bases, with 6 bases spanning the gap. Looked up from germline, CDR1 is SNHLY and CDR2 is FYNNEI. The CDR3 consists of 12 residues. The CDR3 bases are TGTGCCAGCAGTGAACCCCCGGGGGAGCTGTTTTTT. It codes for CASSEPPGELFF.

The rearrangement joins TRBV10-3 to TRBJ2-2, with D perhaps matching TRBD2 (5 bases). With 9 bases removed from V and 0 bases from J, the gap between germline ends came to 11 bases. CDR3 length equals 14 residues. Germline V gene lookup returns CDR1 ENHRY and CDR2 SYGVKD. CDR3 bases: TGTGCCATTTCCGGACTCTCGAACACCGGGGAGCTGTTTTTT. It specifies CAISGLSNTGELFF.

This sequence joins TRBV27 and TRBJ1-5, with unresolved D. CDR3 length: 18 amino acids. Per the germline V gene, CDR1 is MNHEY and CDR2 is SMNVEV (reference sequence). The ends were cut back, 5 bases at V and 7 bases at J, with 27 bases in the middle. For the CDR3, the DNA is TGTGCCAGCAGTCCAACATCCATCCGACAAGGACTAAAGCAGCCCCAGCATTTT. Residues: CASSPTSIRQGLKQPQHF.

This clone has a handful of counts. The chain's CDR3 is CASSVGARSGNTIYF. The CDR3, as DNA: TGTGCCAGCAGCGTCGGGGCCCGCTCTGGAAACACCATATATTTT. This chain uses TRBV9 with TRBJ1-3; TRBD1 might be the D (5 bases). Trimming left V 2 bases short and J 0 bases short, with 9 bases between. This CDR3 is built from 15 residues. The V gene's germline CDR1 is SGDLS and CDR2 YYNGEE.

In DNA form, the CDR3 reads TGCGCCAGCAGCACGGATGGGAACACTGAAGCTTTCTTT. It yields the protein CASSTDGNTEAFF. The gene calls are TRBV5-1 and TRBJ1-1; D gene unclear. Germline V gene data show CDR1 as SGHRS and CDR2 as YFSETQ. The CDR3 is made up of 13 amino acids. V was cut by 4 bases and J by 1 base, with 8 bases left in between.

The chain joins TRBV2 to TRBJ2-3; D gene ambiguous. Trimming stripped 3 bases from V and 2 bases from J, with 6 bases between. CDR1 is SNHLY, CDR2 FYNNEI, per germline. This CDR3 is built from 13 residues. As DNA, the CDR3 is TGTGCCAGCAGTGACGGAGTCACAGATACGCAGTATTTT. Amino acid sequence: CASSDGVTDTQYF.

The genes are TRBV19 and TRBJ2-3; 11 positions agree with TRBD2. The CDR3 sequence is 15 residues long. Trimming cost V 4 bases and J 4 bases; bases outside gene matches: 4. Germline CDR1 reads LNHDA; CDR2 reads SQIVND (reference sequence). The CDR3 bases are TGTGCCAGTAGTAGACTAGCGGGGAAAGCAGATACGCAGTATTTT. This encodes CASSRLAGKADTQYF.

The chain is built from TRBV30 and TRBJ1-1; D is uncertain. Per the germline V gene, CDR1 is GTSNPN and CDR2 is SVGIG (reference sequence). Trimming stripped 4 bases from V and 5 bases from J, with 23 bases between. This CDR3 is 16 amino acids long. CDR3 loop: CAWKSKPLIGGTEAFF. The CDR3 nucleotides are TGTGCCTGGAAATCCAAACCCTTAATCGGCGGGACTGAAGCTTTCTTT.

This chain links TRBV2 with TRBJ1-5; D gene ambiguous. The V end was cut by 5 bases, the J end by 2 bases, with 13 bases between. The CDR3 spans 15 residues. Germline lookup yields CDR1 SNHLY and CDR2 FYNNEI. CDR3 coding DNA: TGTGCCAGCAGTTTGATTAGGAAGGGCAATCAGCCCCAGCATTTT. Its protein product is CASSLIRKGNQPQHF.

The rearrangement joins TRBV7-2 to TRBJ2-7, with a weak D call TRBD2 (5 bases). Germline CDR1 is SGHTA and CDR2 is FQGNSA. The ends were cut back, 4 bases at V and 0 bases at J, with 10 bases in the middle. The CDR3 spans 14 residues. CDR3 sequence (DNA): TGTGCCAGCAGCTCCCGGAGCGGCTCCTACGAGCAGTACTTC. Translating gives CASSSRSGSYEQYF.

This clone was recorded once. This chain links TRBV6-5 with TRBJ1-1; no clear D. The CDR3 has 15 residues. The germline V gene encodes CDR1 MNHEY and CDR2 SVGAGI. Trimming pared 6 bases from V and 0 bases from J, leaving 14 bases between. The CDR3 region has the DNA TGTGCCAGCAGCCCCCTGCAGGCCATGAACACTGAAGCTTTCTTT. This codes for CASSPLQAMNTEAFF.